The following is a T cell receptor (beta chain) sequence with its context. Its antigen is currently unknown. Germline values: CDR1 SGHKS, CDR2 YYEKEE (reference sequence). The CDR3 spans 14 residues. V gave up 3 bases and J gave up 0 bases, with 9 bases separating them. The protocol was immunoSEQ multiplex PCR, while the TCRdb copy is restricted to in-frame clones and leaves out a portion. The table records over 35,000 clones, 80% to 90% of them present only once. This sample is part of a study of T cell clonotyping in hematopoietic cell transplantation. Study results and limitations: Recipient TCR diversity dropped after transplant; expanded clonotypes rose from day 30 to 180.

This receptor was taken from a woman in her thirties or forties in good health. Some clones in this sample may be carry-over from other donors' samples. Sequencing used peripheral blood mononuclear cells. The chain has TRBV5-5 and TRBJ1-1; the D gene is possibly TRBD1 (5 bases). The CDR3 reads CASSYPTVNTEAFF. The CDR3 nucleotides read TGTGCCAGCAGCTACCCGACAGTGAACACTGAAGCTTTCTTT.